Following are 23 T cell receptor beta chains from one sample sequenced in a study of human T cells and chemical hapten exposure. Each CDR3 protein gets one entry after TCRdb re-called the RACE reads with MiXCR. The top ten hold over 2% of the sample, which has 250,000 or so distinct CDR3 sequences, about 9.4% seen once. Described time point: pre-sensitization, week 0. Treatment given: therapeutic diphenylcyclopropenone sensitization with weekly scalp DPC. This specimen consisted of whole blood, obtained in connection with sensitization to the hapten diphenylcyclopropenone (DPC). Receptors originate from a woman between 35 and 50 years old with alopecia areata. Some clones in this sample may be carry-over from other donors' samples.

This clonotype was seen repeatedly, ten times or more. The chain recombines TRBV20-1 with TRBJ2-1; D is unresolved. Trimming pared 4 bases from V and 5 bases from J, leaving 6 bases between. The CDR3 totals 11 residues. The germline gives CDR1 DFQATT, CDR2 SNEGSKA (reference sequence). The CDR3: CSAIVDNEQFF. The CDR3 nucleotides are TGCAGTGCTATAGTTGACAATGAGCAGTTCTTC.

This clonotype was counted a few times. The rearrangement links TRBV7-9 to TRBJ1-1; D remains ambiguous. The V and J ends lost 1 base and 2 bases respectively, with 8 bases between them. The CDR3 extends over 14 amino acids. From germline, CDR1 is SEHNR and CDR2 FQNEAQ (reference sequence). The CDR3 protein is CASSLEVRNTEAFF. CDR3 DNA sequence: TGTGCCAGCAGCTTAGAAGTACGAAACACTGAAGCTTTCTTT.

V is TRBV12-3 or TRBV12-4 and J is TRBJ1-3; 8 bases are a match to TRBD1. The CDR3 covers 18 residues. Trimming removed 6 bases from V and 3 bases from J; junction bases left unmatched: 16. The CDR3 loop reads CASRLMTGEAPFGNTIYF. In DNA form, the CDR3 reads TGTGCCAGCAGGCTCATGACAGGGGAGGCGCCGTTTGGAAACACCATATATTTT.

This clonotype was seen a handful of times. The CDR3 reads CATSDSGNQPQHF. DNA of the CDR3: TGTGCCACCAGTGATTCGGGCAATCAGCCCCAGCATTTT. This sequence joins TRBV24-1 and TRBJ1-5; no firm D call. CDR1 and CDR2 from the germline V gene are KGHDR and SFDVKD. The V end was cut by 2 bases, the J end by 2 bases, with 3 bases between. This CDR3 contains 13 residues.

This clonotype was counted between two and nine times. The chain combines TRBV30 with TRBJ2-7; 11 bases fit TRBD1. J was trimmed by 5 bases and V by 5 bases; bases with no gene match: 8. The CDR3 length is 14 residues. CDR1 is GTSNPN, CDR2 SVGIG, per germline (reference sequence). CDR3 bases: TGTGCCTGGGGTCGCCGGGACAGGGGGAACGAGCAGTACTTC. Encoded protein: CAWGRRDRGNEQYF.

The sample holds a few counts of this clonotype. The rearrangement joins TRBV9 to TRBJ2-1, with 11 positions matching TRBD2. V lost 0 bases and J lost 7; bases outside the gene matches: 6. This CDR3 is built from 16 residues. Germline CDR1 reads SGDLS; CDR2 reads YYNGEE. CDR3 DNA: TGTGCCAGCAGCGTAGCTACTAGCGGGGGCTGGAATGAGCAGTTCTTC. Translation gives CASSVATSGGWNEQFF.

This chain links TRBV6-5 with TRBJ1-5; D not resolved. Germline CDR1 MNHEY, CDR2 SVGAGI. CDR3 length: 13 amino acids. V was pared by 6 bases and J by 4 bases, with 10 bases between. CDR3 in amino acids: CASRPSVNQPQHF. As DNA, the CDR3 is TGTGCCAGCAGGCCCTCTGTAAATCAGCCCCAGCATTTT.

This clonotype came up many times. J is TRBJ2-3 and V is TRBV29-1; 8 nucleotides match TRBD1. The germline gives CDR1 SQVTM, CDR2 ANQGSEA. Trimming took 6 bases from V and 3 from J; bases not matched to a gene: 8. The CDR3 sequence is 14 residues long. The CDR3 sequence is CSVRDRGRTDTQYF. In DNA form, the CDR3 reads TGCAGCGTCAGAGACAGGGGAAGGACAGATACGCAGTATTTT.

This clonotype was observed a handful of times. V gene TRBV6-5 combines with J gene TRBJ2-7, with D possibly TRBD1 on 5 matching bases. The V gene's germline CDR1 is MNHEY and CDR2 SVGAGI. The germline V and J ends were trimmed by 0 bases and 4 bases, with 10 bases remaining between them. The CDR3 totals 14 residues. CDR3 sequence: CASSYSRQPYEQYF. CDR3 nucleotide sequence: TGTGCCAGCAGTTACTCGAGACAGCCTTACGAGCAGTACTTC.

This clonotype was seen a handful of times. The chain joins TRBV20-1 to TRBJ2-7, with TRBD1 matching over 9 bases. This CDR3 has 15 amino acids. With V trimmed by 4 bases and J by 0 bases, 7 bases remained unmatched. Germline assignment: CDR1 DFQATT and CDR2 SNEGSKA (reference sequence). The CDR3 coding sequence is TGCAGTGCTATCACAGGGGGCTCCTACTCCTACGAGCAGTACTTC. Its translation: CSAITGGSYSYEQYF.

This chain connects TRBV6-4 to TRBJ2-4; unclear D gene. The CDR3 length is 17 residues. Germline CDR1 reads MRHNA; CDR2 reads SNTAGT. V gave up 0 bases and J gave up 0 bases, with 12 bases separating them. CDR3 region: CASSDSSPTLAKNIQYF. The CDR3 region has the DNA TGTGCCAGCAGTGACTCGTCCCCGACCCTAGCCAAAAACATTCAGTACTTC.

This chain connects TRBV10-3 to TRBJ1-1; 8 bases align to TRBD1. V shed 10 bases and J 0 bases; nucleotides not matched to a gene: 13. Germline V gene lookup returns CDR1 ENHRY and CDR2 SYGVKD. This CDR3 is 16 amino acids long. CDR3 sequence reads: CATQKGQAQLNTEAFF. DNA for the CDR3: TGTGCCACGCAAAAGGGACAGGCCCAGTTGAACACTGAAGCTTTCTTT.

The chain employs TRBV20-1 and TRBJ1-5; 8 bases line up with TRBD1. Unmatched junction bases numbered 9, after V lost 1 base and J lost 4 bases. Germline CDR1 reads DFQATT; CDR2 reads SNEGSKA (reference sequence). This CDR3 spans 16 amino acids. The CDR3 DNA reads as TGCAGTGCTAGAGGGGATACGGACAGGGATAATCAGCCCCAGCATTTT. Its protein is CSARGDTDRDNQPQHF.

V is TRBV5-1 and J is TRBJ2-4, with no clear D. Germline CDR1 is SGHRS and CDR2 is YFSETQ. The CDR3 spans 14 residues. V lost 0 bases and J lost 5, with 9 bases in between. This CDR3 reads CASSLAGSENIQYF. CDR3 DNA sequence: TGCGCCAGCAGCTTGGCCGGGTCTGAAAACATTCAGTACTTC.

This clonotype was counted between two and nine times. CDR3: CASSGPGLVIPGELFF. Written as DNA, the CDR3 is TGTGCCAGCAGCGGGCCGGGACTAGTGATACCCGGGGAGCTGTTTTTT. The V call is TRBV9, the J call TRBJ2-2, with 8 bases that match TRBD2. After removal of 3 bases from V and 6 bases from J, the junction contained 10 bases not matched to a gene. Germline V gene data show CDR1 as SGDLS and CDR2 as YYNGEE. The CDR3 has 16 amino acids. Full variable domain (missing parts from reference TRBV9 and TRBJ2-2): DSGVTQTPKHLITATGQRVTLRCSPRSGDLSVYWYQQSLDQGLQFLIQYYNGEERAKGNILERFSAQQFPDLHSELNLSSLELGDSALYFCASSGPGLVIPGELFFGEGSRLTVL.

This clonotype was counted at least ten times. The rearrangement joins TRBV28 to TRBJ2-1; TRBD2 is a possible D gene (6 bases). The CDR3 loop spans 14 amino acids. Germline-derived CDR1 and CDR2 are MDHEN and SYDVKM. V gave up 2 bases and J gave up 5 bases, with 10 bases separating them. For the CDR3, the DNA is TGTGCCAGCAGTTTACTAGCGTCACACAATGAGCAGTTCTTC. Its translation is CASSLLASHNEQFF.

The chain combines TRBV27 with TRBJ2-2; 7 bases line up with TRBD2. This CDR3 comprises 15 residues. J gave up 6 bases and V 3 bases, and 7 bases lay outside the gene matches. Germline V gene sequence: CDR1 MNHEY, CDR2 SMNVEV (reference sequence). Written as DNA, the CDR3 is TGTGCCAGCAGTTTGTTAGCGGGTCCGCCCGGGGAGCTGTTTTTT. Its protein product is CASSLLAGPPGELFF.

This clonotype was observed at least ten times. The chain combines TRBV12-3 or TRBV12-4 with TRBJ2-3; D possibly matches TRBD1 or TRBD2 (5 bases each). This CDR3 is 15 amino acids long. V was trimmed by 4 bases and J by 2 bases, leaving 13 bases between them. The CDR3 DNA sequence: TGTGCCAGCAGTTATCGGGGCTTTTACACAGATACGCAGTATTTT. Translating it yields CASSYRGFYTDTQYF.

This clonotype has more than one count but fewer than ten. V is TRBV6-2 or TRBV6-3 and J is TRBJ2-1; D gene ambiguous. The length of the CDR3 is 14 residues. Per the germline V gene, CDR1 is MNHEY and CDR2 is SVGEGT. Trimming took off 6 bases at V and 8 bases at J, with 17 bases between the two ends. The CDR3 nucleotides read TGTGCCAGCAGCCCCACCCAAGGGTTCCATGAGCAGTTCTTC. This sequence encodes CASSPTQGFHEQFF.

There are a few counts of this clonotype. The chain joins TRBV4-3 to TRBJ1-5; D is unresolved. Germline CDR1 is LGHNA and CDR2 is YSLEER. Trimming removed 5 bases at V and 4 bases at J, with 12 bases between. CDR3 size: 14 residues. CDR3 nucleotides: TGCGCCAGCAGCAAGGAACCGGGGAATCAGCCCCAGCATTTT. This sequence encodes CASSKEPGNQPQHF.

The chain is built from TRBV7-9 and TRBJ1-5, with a possible D match to TRBD1 (5 bases). The germline V gene has CDR1 SEHNR and CDR2 FQNEAQ (reference sequence). This CDR3 is built from 13 residues. The V and J ends lost 5 bases and 4 bases respectively, with 9 bases between them. CDR3 protein: CASSTRENQPQHF. The CDR3 DNA sequence: TGTGCCAGCAGCACCAGGGAAAATCAGCCCCAGCATTTT. The full variable domain, in which reference TRBV7-9 and TRBJ1-5 provide the parts outside the CDR3, is DTGVSQNPRHKITKRGQNVTFRCDPISEHNRLYWYRQTLGQGPEFLTYFQNEAQLEKSRLLSDRFSAERPKGSFSTLEIQRTEQGDSAMYLCASSTRENQPQHFGDGTRLSIL.

The rearrangement uses TRBV2 and TRBJ1-6; maybe TRBD1 (5 bases). V dropped 10 bases and J dropped 0 bases, with 10 bases sitting between them. Per germline, CDR1 SNHLY and CDR2 FYNNEI. This CDR3 has 14 amino acids. The CDR3 region has the DNA TGTGCCACGGGGGAGAGCTCCTATAATTCACCCCTCCACTTT. It codes for CATGESSYNSPLHF.

The sample holds a few counts of this clonotype. The rearrangement joins TRBV7-2 to TRBJ1-6; TRBD1 is a possible D gene (5 bases). CDR3 size: 15 residues. Germline V gene sequence: CDR1 SGHTA, CDR2 FQGNSA. The V gene lost 0 bases and the J gene lost 4 bases, with 7 bases spanning the gap. CDR3 DNA: TGTGCCAGCAGCTTAGCGGGGCTGTATAATTCACCCCTCCACTTT. Protein product: CASSLAGLYNSPLHF.